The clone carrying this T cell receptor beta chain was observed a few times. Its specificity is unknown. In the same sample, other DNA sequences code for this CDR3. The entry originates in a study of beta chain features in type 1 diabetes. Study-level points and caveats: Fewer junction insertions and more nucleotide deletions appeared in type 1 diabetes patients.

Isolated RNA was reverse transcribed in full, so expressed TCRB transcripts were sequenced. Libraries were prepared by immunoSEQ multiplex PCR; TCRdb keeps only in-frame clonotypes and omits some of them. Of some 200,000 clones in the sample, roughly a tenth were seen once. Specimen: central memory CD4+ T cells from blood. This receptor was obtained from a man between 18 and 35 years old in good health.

CDR3 DNA: TGTGCCAGCAGCCTTCGTAACTATGGCTACACCTTC. Amino acids: CASSLRNYGYTF. V gene TRBV28 combines with J gene TRBJ1-2; D ambiguous. The CDR3 runs to 12 residues. Germline V gene lookup returns CDR1 MDHEN and CDR2 SYDVKM. V lost 6 bases, J lost 1 base, and 6 bases lay in between.